Below, 32 T cell receptor beta chains from the same sample are listed, as sequenced in a study of T cell responses to AZD1222 COVID-19 vaccine. Data came from immunoSEQ multiplex PCR; TCRdb stores just in-frame clones and leaves some out. The table has about 110,000 clones, around 87% seen once. The sequenced sample was peripheral blood, obtained 28 days after the second AZD1222 dose. Receptor source: an adult who received the AZD1222 COVID-19 vaccine.

For the CDR3, the DNA is TGTGCCAGCAGTGAAAGAATGGCGGGAGGGCCCGATGAGCAGTTCTTC. Its protein is CASSERMAGGPDEQFF. V and J are TRBV6-4 and TRBJ2-1; the match to TRBD2 covers 9 bases. Trimming at V came to 3 bases and at J to 8 bases, leaving 11 bases not matched to a gene. The germline V gene has CDR1 MRHNA and CDR2 SNTAGT. CDR3 length: 16 residues.

CDR3 region: CASSQAYRNTIYF. The CDR3 nucleotides are TGTGCCAGCAGCCAAGCCTACAGAAACACCATATATTTT. The chain joins TRBV3-1 (or the pseudogene TRBV3-2) to TRBJ1-3; D unclear. Per germline, CDR1 LGHDT and CDR2 YNNKEL (reference sequence). The ends were cut back, 1 base at V and 5 bases at J, with 6 bases in the middle. The CDR3 totals 13 residues.

The rearrangement uses TRBV24-1 and TRBJ2-2; no firm D call. The CDR3 covers 15 residues. Trimming removed 3 bases at V and 1 base at J, with 8 bases between. Looked up from germline, CDR1 is KGHDR and CDR2 is SFDVKD. The CDR3 sequence: CATSDSSKNTGELFF. In nucleotides, the CDR3 is TGTGCCACCAGTGATAGCTCTAAGAACACCGGGGAGCTGTTTTTT.

This chain links TRBV4-1 with TRBJ1-4; D ambiguous. CDR3 length: 15 residues. V lost 4 bases and J lost 7, with 16 bases in between. Germline V gene data show CDR1 as MGHRA and CDR2 as YSYEKL. The CDR3 sequence: CASSLQEWQSEKLFF. CDR3 sequence (DNA): TGCGCCAGCAGCCTCCAGGAATGGCAAAGTGAAAAACTGTTTTTT.

This chain connects TRBV7-2 to TRBJ1-2; D is unresolved. CDR3 length: 13 residues. Trimming stripped 1 base from V and 9 bases from J, with 12 bases between. The V gene's germline CDR1 is SGHTA and CDR2 FQGNSA. The CDR3 bases are TGTGCCAGCAGCTTAGAGTGGGGTGTAAGCTACACCTTC. It specifies CASSLEWGVSYTF.

The rearrangement uses TRBV3-1 (or the pseudogene TRBV3-2) and TRBJ1-6; D gene ambiguous. Germline V gene sequence: CDR1 LGHDT, CDR2 YNNKEL (reference sequence). The length of the CDR3 is 14 residues. V was trimmed by 1 base and J by 7 bases, leaving 8 bases between them. CDR3 sequence (DNA): TGTGCCAGCAGCCAAGGACATGGAAATTCACCCCTCCACTTT. Translated: CASSQGHGNSPLHF.

The chain combines TRBV11-1 with TRBJ1-2, with a tentative D call TRBD1 (5 bases). Trimming cost V 4 bases and J 8 bases, with 11 bases left between them. The CDR3 loop spans 12 amino acids. Germline loops: CDR1 SGHAT, CDR2 FQDESV (reference sequence). DNA of the CDR3: TGTGCCAGCAGCTCCGGGGGGATCGGCTACACCTTC. Amino acid sequence: CASSSGGIGYTF.

DNA for the CDR3: TGTGCCAGCAGCATAACCGGTTTACTTGGCTACACCTTC. Translated: CASSITGLLGYTF. The rearrangement links TRBV7-8 to TRBJ1-2; D uncertain. V lost 5 bases and J 7 bases, leaving 14 bases between the germline ends. Per germline, CDR1 SGHVS and CDR2 FQNEAQ. This CDR3 spans 13 amino acids.

The J gene is TRBJ1-5, the V gene TRBV30; no clear D. Trimming removed 7 bases from V and 6 bases from J, with 22 bases in between. The V gene's germline CDR1 is GTSNPN and CDR2 SVGIG (reference sequence). The CDR3 loop spans 15 amino acids. The CDR3 region is CAFRGTAEGFQPQHF. The CDR3 region has the DNA TGTGCCTTTAGAGGAACGGCTGAGGGCTTTCAGCCCCAGCATTTT. The variable domain in full, with the rest retrieved from reference TRBV30 and TRBJ1-5, is SQTIHQWPATLVQPVGSPLSLECTVEGTSNPNLYWYRQAAGRGLQLLFYSVGIGQISSEVPQNLSASRPQDRQFILSSKKLLLSDSGFYLCAFRGTAEGFQPQHFGDGTRLSIL.

The genes are TRBV27 and TRBJ2-5; D ambiguous. Germline-derived CDR1 and CDR2 are MNHEY and SMNVEV (reference sequence). The CDR3 sequence is 14 residues long. Trimming took 3 bases from V and 5 from J, leaving 13 bases between them. CDR3 coding DNA: TGTGCCAGCAGTTTGGGCAGAGCGAGGGAGACCCAGTACTTC. Protein: CASSLGRARETQYF.

The gene calls are TRBV28 and TRBJ2-3, with D perhaps given as TRBD1 or TRBD2 (5 bases each). Germline CDR1 is MDHEN and CDR2 is SYDVKM. V was pared by 8 bases and J by 6 bases, with 18 bases between. The CDR3 totals 14 residues. In DNA form, the CDR3 reads TGTGCCAGCCAGCCGATGGGGGTCTTGGATACGCAGTATTTT. Amino acids: CASQPMGVLDTQYF.

The chain is built from TRBV9 and TRBJ2-2; D not resolved. Germline V gene lookup returns CDR1 SGDLS and CDR2 YYNGEE. V gave up 0 bases and J gave up 6 bases, with 15 bases separating them. The CDR3 contains 16 residues. The CDR3 coding sequence is TGTGCCAGCAGCGTAGTCCCGCCGCCGTCGGCCGGGGAGCTGTTTTTT. Translating it yields CASSVVPPPSAGELFF.

This rearrangement joins TRBV29-1 to TRBJ1-2; unclear D gene. In germline, CDR1 is SQVTM, CDR2 ANQGSEA. This CDR3 contains 12 residues. V shed 3 bases and J shed 2 bases, with 7 bases lying between them. Here the CDR3 reads CSVDEGNYGYTF. CDR3 bases: TGCAGCGTTGACGAGGGAAACTATGGCTACACCTTC.

The V gene is TRBV5-4, the J gene TRBJ1-6; 11 bases line up with TRBD1. The V gene's germline CDR1 is SGHNT and CDR2 YYREEE (reference sequence). The J segment lost 9 bases and the V segment lost 1 base, leaving 9 bases of the junction unmatched. The CDR3 is 17 amino acids. CDR3 sequence reads: CASSLLPGTGGGSPLHF. The CDR3 region has the DNA TGTGCCAGCAGCTTGCTTCCTGGGACAGGGGGAGGTTCACCCCTCCACTTT.

The CDR3 sequence is CASSRALAEETQYF. DNA for the CDR3: TGTGCCAGCAGCAGGGCTCTAGCGGAAGAGACCCAGTACTTC. The chain couples TRBV5-6 to TRBJ2-5, with 7 bases identical to TRBD2. J lost 3 bases, V lost 4 bases, and 6 bases had no gene match. Germline assignment: CDR1 SGHDT and CDR2 YYEEEE. CDR3 size: 14 residues.

The chain joins TRBV14 to TRBJ1-3; D gene ambiguous. CDR3 length equals 14 residues. Between the trimmed V and J ends, which lost 4 bases and 8 bases, there was a span of 15 bases. Germline lookup yields CDR1 SGHDN and CDR2 FVKESK. CDR3 bases: TGTGCCAGCAGCCGGACCATCCGCGATGACACCATATATTTT. As protein: CASSRTIRDDTIYF.

V is TRBV7-2 and J is TRBJ2-3, with D perhaps TRBD2 (6 bases). The CDR3 sequence is 14 residues long. Germline V gene lookup returns CDR1 SGHTA and CDR2 FQGNSA. Trimming pared 3 bases from V and 5 bases from J, leaving 12 bases between. CDR3 coding DNA: TGTGCCAGCAGCTTCGCGGGAATTGGAGATACGCAGTATTTT. Protein: CASSFAGIGDTQYF. The variable domain in full, with the rest retrieved from reference TRBV7-2 and TRBJ2-3, is GAGVSQSPSNKVTEKGKDVELRCDPISGHTALYWYRQSLGQGLEFLIYFQGNSAPDKSGLPSDRFSAERTGGSVSTLTIQRTQQEDSAVYLCASSFAGIGDTQYFGPGTRLTVL.

V and J are TRBV7-9 and TRBJ2-1; the D gene is possibly TRBD2 (5 bases). Germline CDR1 and CDR2: SEHNR and FQNEAQ (reference sequence). V was cut by 5 bases and J by 8 bases, with 13 bases left in between. The CDR3 has 13 residues. The CDR3 DNA reads TGTGCCAGCAGCCCCGCGGGCTCCTATGAGCAGTTCTTC. This translates into CASSPAGSYEQFF.

This chain links TRBV5-1 with TRBJ1-6; 8 positions agree with TRBD1. CDR3 length: 17 residues. Trimming at V came to 0 bases and at J to 3 bases, leaving 5 bases not matched to a gene. Per germline, CDR1 SGHRS and CDR2 YFSETQ. For the CDR3, the DNA is TGCGCCAGCAGCTTGGGGGACAGGCTCCTCTATAATTCACCCCTCCACTTT. Translation gives CASSLGDRLLYNSPLHF.

The rearrangement joins TRBV9 to TRBJ1-6, with D maybe TRBD1 (6 bases). This CDR3 comprises 13 residues. The ends were cut back, 3 bases at V and 9 bases at J, with 10 bases in the middle. CDR1 and CDR2 from the germline V gene are SGDLS and YYNGEE. The CDR3 DNA follows: TGTGCCAGCAGCGGAAGGACAGTTTCACCCCTCCACTTT. It yields the protein CASSGRTVSPLHF.

This chain connects TRBV14 to TRBJ2-7; D not certain. The CDR3 loop spans 12 amino acids. Germline V CDR1 and CDR2: SGHDN, FVKESK. V was cut by 2 bases and J by 1 base, with 3 bases left in between. The CDR3 DNA sequence: TGTGCCAGCAGCCAAAATTCCTACGAGCAGTACTTC. Translated, it gives CASSQNSYEQYF.

The chain carries TRBV4-3 and TRBJ1-1; D gene ambiguous. Trimming cost V 0 bases and J 5 bases, with 13 bases left between them. This CDR3 is 15 amino acids long. The V gene's germline CDR1 is LGHNA and CDR2 YSLEER. The CDR3 protein is CASSQDRAGRTEAFF. The CDR3 DNA reads as TGCGCCAGCAGCCAAGATCGTGCCGGGAGGACTGAAGCTTTCTTT.

The chain links TRBV5-1 to TRBJ2-1; D is possibly TRBD2 (5 bases). Trimming took off 1 base at V and 3 bases at J, with 11 bases between the two ends. The CDR3 contains 15 residues. Germline lookup yields CDR1 SGHRS and CDR2 YFSETQ. CDR3 DNA sequence: TGCGCCAGCAGCTTGCCCCGGGAACGCTACAATGAGCAGTTCTTC. This encodes CASSLPRERYNEQFF.

The gene calls are TRBV2 and TRBJ1-2, with a possible D match to TRBD1 (5 bases). Trimming left V 6 bases short and J 0 bases short, with 17 bases between. Germline values: CDR1 SNHLY, CDR2 FYNNEI. The CDR3 spans 16 residues. CDR3 coding DNA: TGTGCCAGCAGGGGAGCAGGGCCCTCAGCTAACTATGGCTACACCTTC. Its translation is CASRGAGPSANYGYTF.

This chain uses TRBV5-1 with TRBJ2-1; D gene unclear. V lost 2 bases and J 9 bases, leaving 18 bases between the germline ends. Germline CDR1 reads SGHRS; CDR2 reads YFSETQ. The CDR3 has 15 amino acids. CDR3: CASSFDDALVFEQFF. The CDR3 DNA is TGCGCCAGCAGCTTCGATGACGCCCTTGTCTTTGAGCAGTTCTTC.

V gene TRBV3-1 (or the pseudogene TRBV3-2) combines with J gene TRBJ1-6, with D possibly matching TRBD1 (5 bases). CDR3 length: 15 residues. The germline V and J ends were trimmed by 1 base and 8 bases, with 12 bases remaining between them. The germline CDR1 and CDR2 sequences are LGHDT and YNNKEL (reference sequence). CDR3 nucleotides: TGTGCCAGCAGCCAAGTCGGCGCAGGGTATTCACCCCTCCACTTT. Its translation: CASSQVGAGYSPLHF.

The chain joins TRBV7-8 to TRBJ1-1; D unclear. Germline V lookup: CDR1 SGHVS, CDR2 FQNEAQ. This CDR3 has 16 residues. V lost 2 bases and J lost 1, with 14 bases in between. The CDR3 loop is CASSLRWTPQNTEAFF. The CDR3 coding sequence is TGTGCCAGCAGCTTAAGGTGGACTCCTCAGAACACTGAAGCTTTCTTT.

This clone was seen a single time. This rearrangement joins TRBV3-1 (or the pseudogene TRBV3-2) to TRBJ2-6; a possible D gene is TRBD2 (5 bases). The CDR3 length is 15 residues. The V end was cut by 5 bases, the J end by 1 base, with 9 bases between. The germline V gene encodes CDR1 LGHDT and CDR2 YNNKEL (reference sequence). The CDR3 spells CASSSRLSGANVLTF. DNA of the CDR3: TGTGCCAGCAGCTCCCGACTATCTGGGGCCAACGTCCTGACTTTC.

This sequence joins TRBV30 and TRBJ2-7, with TRBD2 identical over 8 bases. In germline, CDR1 is GTSNPN, CDR2 SVGIG (reference sequence). The V gene end was trimmed by 6 bases and the J gene end by 5 bases; junction bases not matched to a gene: 12. The CDR3 is 14 residues long. CDR3 in amino acids: CACLPGTRIHEQYF. In DNA form, the CDR3 reads TGTGCCTGCCTGCCCGGGACTAGGATCCACGAGCAGTACTTC.

The V gene is TRBV14, the J gene TRBJ2-5, with D possibly being TRBD1 or TRBD2 (5 bases each). Germline assignment: CDR1 SGHDN and CDR2 FVKESK. This CDR3 spans 14 amino acids. V lost 2 bases and J lost 5, with 12 bases in between. CDR3 nucleotides: TGTGCCAGCAGCCAAAACTACGAGGGGGAGACCCAGTACTTC. Translating it yields CASSQNYEGETQYF.

This chain joins TRBV5-4 and TRBJ2-2; 8 positions match TRBD1. Trimming took 3 bases from V and 0 from J; bases not matched to a gene: 4. CDR1 is SGHNT, CDR2 YYREEE, per germline (reference sequence). The CDR3 spans 16 residues. The CDR3 protein is CASSWGQASNTGELFF. The CDR3 region has the DNA TGTGCCAGCAGCTGGGGACAGGCGTCGAACACCGGGGAGCTGTTTTTT.

The chain couples TRBV27 to TRBJ2-5; 9 bases match TRBD1. J was trimmed by 4 bases and V by 3 bases; bases with no gene match: 18. Germline values: CDR1 MNHEY, CDR2 SMNVEV (reference sequence). This CDR3 has 19 residues. The CDR3, as DNA: TGTGCCAGCAGTTTGAGCGCAATTAGGCGGGACAGGGCCCCAGAGACCCAGTACTTC. Its protein product is CASSLSAIRRDRAPETQYF.